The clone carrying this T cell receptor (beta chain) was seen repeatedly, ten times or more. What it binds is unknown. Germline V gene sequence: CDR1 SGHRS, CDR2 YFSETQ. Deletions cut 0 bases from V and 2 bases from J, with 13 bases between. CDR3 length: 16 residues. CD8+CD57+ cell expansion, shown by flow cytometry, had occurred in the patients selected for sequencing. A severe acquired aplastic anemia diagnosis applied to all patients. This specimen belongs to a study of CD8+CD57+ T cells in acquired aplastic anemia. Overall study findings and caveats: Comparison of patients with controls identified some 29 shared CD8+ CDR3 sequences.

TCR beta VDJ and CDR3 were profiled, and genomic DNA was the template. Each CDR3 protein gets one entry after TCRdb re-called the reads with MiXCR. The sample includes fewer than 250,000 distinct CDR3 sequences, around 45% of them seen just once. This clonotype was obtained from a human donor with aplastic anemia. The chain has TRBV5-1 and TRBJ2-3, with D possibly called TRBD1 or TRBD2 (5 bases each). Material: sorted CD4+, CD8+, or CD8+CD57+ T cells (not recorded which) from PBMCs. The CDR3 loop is CASSLVGGTLTDTQYF. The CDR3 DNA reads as TGCGCCAGCAGCTTGGTTGGGGGAACGCTCACAGATACGCAGTATTTT.